This T cell receptor beta chain was identified in a study of blood T cell repertoires in COVID-19. About the study: Samples representing acute and convalescent COVID-19 were sourced from the United States, Italy and Spain. Nucleic acid was either cDNA or gDNA, and it came from T cells, B-cell-depleted T cells, or PBMCs.

Authors' methods: Using reference gene primer amplification, nucleated cell counts were estimated. Some clones are missing from TCRdb's copy, which holds only in-frame ones; the method was immunoSEQ multiplex PCR. The V and J calls and clone size were taken over from that table, and D and trimming were inferred from the DNA. The sample yields some 150,000 clones, about 86% seen once. CDR3 size: 15 residues. Germline V gene sequence: CDR1 MDHEN, CDR2 SYDVKM. J was trimmed by 6 bases and V by 5 bases; bases with no gene match: 11. The sequenced sample consisted of peripheral blood. The chain carries TRBV28 and TRBJ1-2; 8 bases are a match to TRBD1. This receptor was identified in a woman aged 55-70 years with acute or convalescent COVID-19. Here the CDR3 DNA reads TGTGCCAGCAGTCACCGGACAGGGTCGGGAGATGGCTACACCTTC. Translating it yields CASSHRTGSGDGYTF.